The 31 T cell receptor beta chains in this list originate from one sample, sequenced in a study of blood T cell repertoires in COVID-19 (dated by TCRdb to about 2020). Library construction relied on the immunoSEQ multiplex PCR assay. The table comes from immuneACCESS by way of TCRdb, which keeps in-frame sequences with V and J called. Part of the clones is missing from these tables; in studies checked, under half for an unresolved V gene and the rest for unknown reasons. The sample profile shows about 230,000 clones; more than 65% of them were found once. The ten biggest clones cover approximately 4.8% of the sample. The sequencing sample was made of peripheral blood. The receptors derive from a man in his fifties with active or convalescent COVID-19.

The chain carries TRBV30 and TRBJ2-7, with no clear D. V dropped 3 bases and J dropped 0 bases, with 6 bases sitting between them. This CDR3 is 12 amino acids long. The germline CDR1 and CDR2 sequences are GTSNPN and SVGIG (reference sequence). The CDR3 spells CAWRRGSYEQYF. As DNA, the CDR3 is TGTGCCTGGAGGCGCGGCTCCTACGAGCAGTACTTC.

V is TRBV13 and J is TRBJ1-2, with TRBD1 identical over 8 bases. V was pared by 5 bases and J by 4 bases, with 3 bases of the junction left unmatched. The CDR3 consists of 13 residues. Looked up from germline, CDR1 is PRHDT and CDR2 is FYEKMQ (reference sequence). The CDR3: CASSRQGSYGYTF. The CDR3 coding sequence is TGTGCCAGCAGCCGACAGGGGTCCTATGGCTACACCTTC.

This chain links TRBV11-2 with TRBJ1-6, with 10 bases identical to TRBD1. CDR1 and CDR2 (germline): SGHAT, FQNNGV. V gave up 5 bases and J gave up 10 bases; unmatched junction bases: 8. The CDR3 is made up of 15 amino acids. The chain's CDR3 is CASSATGGGGSPLHF. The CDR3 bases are TGTGCCAGCAGCGCGACAGGGGGCGGTGGATCACCCCTCCACTTT.

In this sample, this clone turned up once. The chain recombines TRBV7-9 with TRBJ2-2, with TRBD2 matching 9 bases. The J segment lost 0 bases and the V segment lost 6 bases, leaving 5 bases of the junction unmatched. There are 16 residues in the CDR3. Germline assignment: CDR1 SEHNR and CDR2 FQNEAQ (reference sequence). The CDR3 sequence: CASRLSGGANTGELFF. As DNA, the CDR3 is TGTGCCAGCAGACTTAGCGGGGGTGCGAACACCGGGGAGCTGTTTTTT.

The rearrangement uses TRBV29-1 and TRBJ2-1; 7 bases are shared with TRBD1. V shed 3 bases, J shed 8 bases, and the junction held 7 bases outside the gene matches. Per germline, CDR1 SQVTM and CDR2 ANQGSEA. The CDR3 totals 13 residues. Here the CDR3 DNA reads TGCAGCGTTGACCGTGACAGGGACCATGAGCAGTTCTTC. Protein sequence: CSVDRDRDHEQFF.

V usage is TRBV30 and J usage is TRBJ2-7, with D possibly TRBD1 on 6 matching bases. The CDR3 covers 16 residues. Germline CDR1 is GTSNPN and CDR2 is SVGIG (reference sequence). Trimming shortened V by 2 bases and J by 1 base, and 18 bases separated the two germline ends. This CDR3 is CAWSFPRWDKSYEQYF. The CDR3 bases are TGTGCCTGGAGTTTCCCCCGCTGGGACAAATCCTACGAGCAGTACTTC.

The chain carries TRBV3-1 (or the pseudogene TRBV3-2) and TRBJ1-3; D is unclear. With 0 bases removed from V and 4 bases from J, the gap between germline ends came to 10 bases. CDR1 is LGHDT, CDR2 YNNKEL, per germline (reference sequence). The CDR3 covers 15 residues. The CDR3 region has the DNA TGTGCCAGCAGCCAAGATTTGGCAGAAGGAAACACCATATATTTT. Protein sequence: CASSQDLAEGNTIYF.

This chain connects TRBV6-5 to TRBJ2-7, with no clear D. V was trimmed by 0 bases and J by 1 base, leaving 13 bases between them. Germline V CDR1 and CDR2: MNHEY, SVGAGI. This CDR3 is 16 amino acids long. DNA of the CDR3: TGTGCCAGCAGTTACTCCTTCCCAGTTACATCCTACGAGCAGTACTTC. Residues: CASSYSFPVTSYEQYF.

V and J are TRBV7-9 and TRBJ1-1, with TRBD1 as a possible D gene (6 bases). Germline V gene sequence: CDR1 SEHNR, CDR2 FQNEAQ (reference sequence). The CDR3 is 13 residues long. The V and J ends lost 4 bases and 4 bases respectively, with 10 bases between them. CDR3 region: CASSSEGGTEAFF. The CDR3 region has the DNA TGTGCCAGCAGCTCGGAAGGGGGCACTGAAGCTTTCTTT.

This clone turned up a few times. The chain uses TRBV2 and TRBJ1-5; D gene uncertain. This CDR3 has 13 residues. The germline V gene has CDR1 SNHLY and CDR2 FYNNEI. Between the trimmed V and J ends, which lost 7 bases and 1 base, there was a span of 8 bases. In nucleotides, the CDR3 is TGTGCCAGCAATATCTTGAGCAATCAGCCCCAGCATTTT. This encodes CASNILSNQPQHF.

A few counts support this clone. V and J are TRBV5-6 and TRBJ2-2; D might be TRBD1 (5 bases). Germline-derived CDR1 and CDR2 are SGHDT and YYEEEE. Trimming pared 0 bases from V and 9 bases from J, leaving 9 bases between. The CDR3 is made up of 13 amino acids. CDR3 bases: TGTGCCAGCAGCTTGGAGGCAGGGCGGGAGCTGTTTTTT. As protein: CASSLEAGRELFF.

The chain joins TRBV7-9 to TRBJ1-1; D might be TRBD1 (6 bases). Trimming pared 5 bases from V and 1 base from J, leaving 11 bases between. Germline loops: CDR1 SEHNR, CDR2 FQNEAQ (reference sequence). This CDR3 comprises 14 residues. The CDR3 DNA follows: TGTGCCAGCAGCCTAACAGGGAGGAACACTGAAGCTTTCTTT. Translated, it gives CASSLTGRNTEAFF.

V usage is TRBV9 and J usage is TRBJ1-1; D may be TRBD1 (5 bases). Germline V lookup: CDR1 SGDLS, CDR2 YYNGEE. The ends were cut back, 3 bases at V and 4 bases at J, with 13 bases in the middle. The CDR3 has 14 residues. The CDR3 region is CASSDEQGGTEAFF. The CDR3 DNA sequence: TGTGCCAGCAGCGACGAGCAGGGAGGCACTGAAGCTTTCTTT.

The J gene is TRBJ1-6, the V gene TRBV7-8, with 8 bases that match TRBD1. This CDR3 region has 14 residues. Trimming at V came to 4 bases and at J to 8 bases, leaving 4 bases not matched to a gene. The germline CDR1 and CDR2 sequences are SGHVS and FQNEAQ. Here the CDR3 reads CASSSVTGDSPLHF. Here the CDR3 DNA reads TGTGCCAGCAGCTCAGTGACAGGGGATTCACCCCTCCACTTT.

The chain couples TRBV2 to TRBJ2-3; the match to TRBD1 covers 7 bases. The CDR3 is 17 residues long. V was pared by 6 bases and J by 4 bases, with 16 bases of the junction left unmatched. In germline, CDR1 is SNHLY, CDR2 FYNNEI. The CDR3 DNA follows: TGTGCCAGCAGAATGCTCCGGGACGTCGGACAGGCAGATACGCAGTATTTT. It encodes CASRMLRDVGQADTQYF.

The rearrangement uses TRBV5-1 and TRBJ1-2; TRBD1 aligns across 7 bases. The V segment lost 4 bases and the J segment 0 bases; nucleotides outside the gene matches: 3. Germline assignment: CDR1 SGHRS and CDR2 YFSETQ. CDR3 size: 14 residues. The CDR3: CASSGGTANYGYTF. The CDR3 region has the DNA TGCGCCAGCAGCGGCGGGACAGCTAACTATGGCTACACCTTC.

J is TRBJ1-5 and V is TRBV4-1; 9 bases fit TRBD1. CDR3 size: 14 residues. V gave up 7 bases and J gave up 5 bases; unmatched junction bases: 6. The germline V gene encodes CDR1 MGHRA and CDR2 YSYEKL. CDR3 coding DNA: TGCGCCAGCACCCCGGGACAGGGCGATCAGCCCCAGCATTTT. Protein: CASTPGQGDQPQHF.

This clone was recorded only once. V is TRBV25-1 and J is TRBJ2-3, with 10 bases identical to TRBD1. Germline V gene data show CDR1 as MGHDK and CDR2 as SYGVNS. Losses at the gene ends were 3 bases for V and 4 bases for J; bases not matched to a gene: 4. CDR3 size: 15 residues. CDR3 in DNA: TGTGCCAGCAGTGACTGGACAGGGGGGGCAGATACGCAGTATTTT. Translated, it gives CASSDWTGGADTQYF.

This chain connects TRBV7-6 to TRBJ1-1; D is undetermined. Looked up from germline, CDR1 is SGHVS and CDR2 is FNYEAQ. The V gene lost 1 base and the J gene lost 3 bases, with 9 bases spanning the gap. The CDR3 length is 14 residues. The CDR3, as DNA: TGTGCCAGCAGCTTAGTTCAGGCAGACACTGAAGCTTTCTTT. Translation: CASSLVQADTEAFF.

The DNA of the CDR3 is TGTGCCACCAGTGATTCAACAGGTGGCGAGCAGTACTTC. This sequence encodes CATSDSTGGEQYF. J is TRBJ2-7 and V is TRBV24-1; TRBD1 might be the D (5 bases). Germline CDR1 reads KGHDR; CDR2 reads SFDVKD. The V end lost 2 bases, the J end lost 6 bases, and 10 bases lay between the germline ends. The CDR3 runs 13 residues.

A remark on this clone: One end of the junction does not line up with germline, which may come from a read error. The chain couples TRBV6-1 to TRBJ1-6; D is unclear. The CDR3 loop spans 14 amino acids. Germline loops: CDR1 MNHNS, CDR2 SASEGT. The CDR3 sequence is CASREGPGLSPLHF. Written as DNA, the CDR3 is TGTGCCAGCAGGGAAGGCCCCGGTTTATCACCCCTCCACTTT.

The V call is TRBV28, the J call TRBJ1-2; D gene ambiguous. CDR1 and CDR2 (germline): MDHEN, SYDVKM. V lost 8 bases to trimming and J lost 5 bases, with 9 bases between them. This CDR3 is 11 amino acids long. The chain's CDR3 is CASGTRYGYTF. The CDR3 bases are TGTGCCAGCGGTACGAGATATGGCTACACCTTC.

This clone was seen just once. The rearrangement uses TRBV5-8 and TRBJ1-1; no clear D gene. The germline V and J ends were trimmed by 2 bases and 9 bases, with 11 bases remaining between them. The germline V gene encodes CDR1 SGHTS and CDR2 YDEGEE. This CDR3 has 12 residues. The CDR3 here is CASSFAITQAFF. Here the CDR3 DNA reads TGTGCCAGCAGCTTCGCCATTACTCAAGCTTTCTTT.

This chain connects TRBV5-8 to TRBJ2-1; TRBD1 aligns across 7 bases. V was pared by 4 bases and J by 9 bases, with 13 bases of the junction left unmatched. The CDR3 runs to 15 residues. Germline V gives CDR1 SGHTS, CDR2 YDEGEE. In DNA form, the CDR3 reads TGTGCCAGCAGCACCCGGACAGGTGGGTGGGGTGAGCAGTTCTTC. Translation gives CASSTRTGGWGEQFF.

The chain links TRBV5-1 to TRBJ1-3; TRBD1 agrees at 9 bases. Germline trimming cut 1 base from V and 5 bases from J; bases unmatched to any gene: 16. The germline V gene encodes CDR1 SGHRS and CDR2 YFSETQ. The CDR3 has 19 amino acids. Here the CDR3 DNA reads TGCGCCAGCAGCTTGTCCGGGACAGGGATTACATCCCAGCGAAACACCATATATTTT. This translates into CASSLSGTGITSQRNTIYF.

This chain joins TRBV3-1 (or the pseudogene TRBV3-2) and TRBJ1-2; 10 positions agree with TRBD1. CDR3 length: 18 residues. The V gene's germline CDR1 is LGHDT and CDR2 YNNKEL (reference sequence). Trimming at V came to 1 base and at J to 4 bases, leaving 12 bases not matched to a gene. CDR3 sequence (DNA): TGTGCCAGCAGCCAAGGCTTGCACCGGGACAGGGGCTTCTATGGCTACACCTTC. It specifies CASSQGLHRDRGFYGYTF.

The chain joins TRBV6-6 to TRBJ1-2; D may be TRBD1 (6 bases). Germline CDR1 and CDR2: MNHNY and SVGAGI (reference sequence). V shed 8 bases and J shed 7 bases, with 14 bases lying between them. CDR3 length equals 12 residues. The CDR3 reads CASSLGARGYTF. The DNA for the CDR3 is TGTGCCAGCTCGCTGGGGGCGCGTGGCTACACCTTC.

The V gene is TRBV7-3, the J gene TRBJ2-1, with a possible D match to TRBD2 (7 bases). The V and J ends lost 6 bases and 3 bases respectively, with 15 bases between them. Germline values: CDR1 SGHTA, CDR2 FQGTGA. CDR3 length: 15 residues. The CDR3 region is CASSTGGLSYNEQFF. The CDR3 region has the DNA TGTGCCAGCAGTACGGGGGGCCTGAGCTACAATGAGCAGTTCTTC. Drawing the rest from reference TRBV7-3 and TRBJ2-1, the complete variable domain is GAGVSQTPSNKVTEKGKYVELRCDPISGHTALYWYRQSLGQGPEFLIYFQGTGAADDSGLPNDRFFAVRPEGSVSTLKIQRTERGDSAVYLCASSTGGLSYNEQFFGPGTRLTVL.

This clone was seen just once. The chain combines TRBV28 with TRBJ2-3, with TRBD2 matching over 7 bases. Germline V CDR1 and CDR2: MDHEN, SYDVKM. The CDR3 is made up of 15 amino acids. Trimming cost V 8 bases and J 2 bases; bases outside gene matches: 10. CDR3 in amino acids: CASGGGGPYTDTQYF. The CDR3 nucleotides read TGTGCCAGCGGTGGGGGGGGACCTTACACAGATACGCAGTATTTT.

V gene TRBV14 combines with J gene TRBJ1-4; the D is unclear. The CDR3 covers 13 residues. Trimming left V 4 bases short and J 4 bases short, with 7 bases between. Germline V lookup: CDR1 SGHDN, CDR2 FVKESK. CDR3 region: CASSPRVNEKLFF. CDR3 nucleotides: TGTGCCAGCAGCCCCCGGGTTAATGAAAAACTGTTTTTT.

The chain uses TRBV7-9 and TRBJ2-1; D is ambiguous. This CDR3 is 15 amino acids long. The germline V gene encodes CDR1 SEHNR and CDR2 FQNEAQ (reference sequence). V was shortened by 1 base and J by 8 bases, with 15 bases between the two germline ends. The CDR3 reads CASSLDAAALHEQFF. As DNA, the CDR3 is TGTGCCAGCAGCTTAGATGCGGCTGCCCTACATGAGCAGTTCTTC.